This T cell receptor beta chain was sequenced in a study of cytomegalovirus exposure and HLA in healthy donors. Study results and caveats: A later analysis linked a missense variant in DCLRE1C to the trimming of TCR beta V and J genes. In a later analysis, HLA-C alleles had the fewest associated TCRs, DRB1 alleles the most.

A remark on this clone: The antigen remains undetermined.

The PCR had 60 Vbeta and 13 Jbeta primers. The table came from immunoSEQ multiplex PCR; TCRdb's copy has only in-frame clones and leaves some out. The sample includes around 150,000 clones, more than 65% of them seen just once. The CDR3 is 18 residues long. Trimming cost V 4 bases and J 0 bases; bases outside gene matches: 4. Germline V gene lookup returns CDR1 SGHNT and CDR2 YYREEE (reference sequence). Sequences were obtained from PBMCs. The receptor was derived from a man between 18 and 35 years old in good health and CMV-seropositive. This chain joins TRBV5-4 and TRBJ2-1; 16 bases align to TRBD2. DNA for the CDR3: TGTGCCAGCAGCACCGGGACTAGCGGGAGGGGCTCCTACAATGAGCAGTTCTTC. It encodes CASSTGTSGRGSYNEQFF.